This T cell receptor (beta chain) originates from a study of low-dose radiotherapy and immunotherapy resistance in tumors. Looking at the study overall: Radiation delivery to Cohort 1 consisted of 0.5 Gy per fraction every 2 weeks, summing to 6.5 Gy. Aspirin was taken orally at 300 mg daily by patients, and this continued for four cycles from cycle 1 day 1.

With 4 bases removed from V and 6 bases from J, the gap between germline ends came to 13 bases. CDR3 size: 13 residues. The germline gives CDR1 SGDLS, CDR2 YYNGEE. This clonotype was seen a few times. TCRs were amplified for 20 to 25 PCR cycles with a constant-region primer and V-primer adapter. TCRdb reanalysed the reads using MiXCR and keeps one entry per CDR3 protein. The repertoire has tens of thousands of distinct CDR3 sequences, around 11% of them found once; the top ten carry approximately 6.2%. The time point is: before trial treatment. Qualifying patients carried advanced solid tumors devoid of tumor-infiltrating lymphocytes.

The receptor was isolated from a female donor with ovarian cancer. This chain uses TRBV9 with TRBJ1-2; no firm D call. Sequenced here: PBMCs, sampled before treatment. CDR3 sequence: CASSPDEYNGYTF. DNA for the CDR3: TGTGCCAGCAGCCCAGACGAATACAATGGCTACACCTTC.